The present T cell receptor beta chain was sequenced within a study of shared clonotypes between healthy human individuals. Overall study context: CD4 naive and CD4 memory each took three plates per donor, while CD8 naive took two and CD8 memory one. Study findings and constraints: Clonotype sharing levels among donors were expected to vary with sequencing depth.

Comment on this clone: The antigen is unknown.

Trimming shortened V by 0 bases and J by 6 bases, and 18 bases separated the two germline ends. Germline-derived CDR1 and CDR2 are SGDLS and YYNGEE. The CDR3 contains 16 residues. Measured with immunoSEQ multiplex PCR; TCRdb has only the in-frame clones, and not every one. The sample has 1.6 million or so clones; approximately 98.5% are singletons. This TCR derives from a man aged 25 to 45 in good health. J is TRBJ1-1 and V is TRBV9; TRBD1 is a possible D gene (5 bases). Sample: naive CD4+ T cells sorted from blood. This sample's subset: CD45RA+ positively selected. CDR3 bases: TGTGCCAGCAGCGTAGGGGGCAGCCTACCTCTCTCTGAAGCTTTCTTT. It yields the protein CASSVGGSLPLSEAFF.